This entry is about one T cell receptor (beta chain). This record comes from a study of blood T cell repertoires in COVID-19. Overall study context: Both acute and convalescent COVID-19 samples were obtained from the United States, Italy and Spain. Sources were T cells, B-cell-depleted T cells, or PBMCs; the material itself was cDNA or gDNA.

Assay used: immunoSEQ multiplex PCR; TCRdb lists only in-frame clones, some missing. This table has 150,000 or so clones, 82% appearing once. Sequencing was carried out using peripheral blood. The clonotype originates from a woman aged 70-85 years with acute or convalescent COVID-19.

CDR3 protein: CASSLQPGTPGNTIYF. In DNA, the CDR3 is TGTGCCAGCAGCTTACAACCGGGGACACCTGGAAACACCATATATTTT. This rearrangement joins TRBV7-2 to TRBJ1-3; D possibly corresponds to TRBD1 (6 bases). Trimming cost V 2 bases and J 2 bases, with 13 bases left between them. Germline CDR1 is SGHTA and CDR2 is FQGNSA. The CDR3 is 16 residues long.